This TCR beta chain stems from a study of blood T cells in healthy people across ages. Trimming removed 0 bases at V and 0 bases at J, with 6 bases between. Germline lookup yields CDR1 SGHNT and CDR2 YYREEE (reference sequence). This CDR3 is 14 amino acids long. Alongside a J-beta primer mix, a sample-barcoded 5' primer served in a second PCR lasting about 7 to 11 cycles. TCRdb reprocessed the 5' RACE reads with MiXCR, giving one entry per CDR3 protein. The sample has approximately 1,000,000 distinct CDR3 sequences; 45% are singletons. The rearrangement joins TRBV5-4 to TRBJ2-5; D not resolved. The clonotype was recovered from a woman aged 60-75 years in good health. The sequenced sample consisted of blood. In DNA, the CDR3 is TGTGCCAGCAGCTTGGACGCAGACCAAGAGACCCAGTACTTC. It is translated as CASSLDADQETQYF.